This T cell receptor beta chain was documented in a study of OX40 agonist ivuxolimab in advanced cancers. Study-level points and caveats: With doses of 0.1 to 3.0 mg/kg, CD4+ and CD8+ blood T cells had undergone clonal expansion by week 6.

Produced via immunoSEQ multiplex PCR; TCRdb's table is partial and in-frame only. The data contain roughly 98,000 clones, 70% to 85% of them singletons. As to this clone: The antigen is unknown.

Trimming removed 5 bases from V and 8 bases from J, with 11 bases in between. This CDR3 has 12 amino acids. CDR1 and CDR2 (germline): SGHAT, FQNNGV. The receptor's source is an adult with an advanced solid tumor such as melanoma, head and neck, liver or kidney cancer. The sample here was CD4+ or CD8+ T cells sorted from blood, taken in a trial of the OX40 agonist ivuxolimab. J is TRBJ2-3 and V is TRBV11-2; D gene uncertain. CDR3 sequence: CASSDTGVTQYF. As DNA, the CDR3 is TGTGCCAGCAGCGACACGGGCGTTACGCAGTATTTT.